Sequencing of this T cell receptor (beta chain) was carried out in a study of T cells after posttransplantation cyclophosphamide. TCRdb's copy holds only in-frame clones and misses some; the assay was immunoSEQ multiplex PCR. Of about 15,000 clones in the sample, around 81% were seen once. There are 16 residues in the CDR3. The V gene's germline CDR1 is SGHRS and CDR2 YFSETQ. With 6 bases clipped from V and 5 bases from J, the junction kept 15 bases outside the gene matches. Sequencing was performed on memory CD4+ T cells sorted from PBMCs. The sequence was collected from a man in his forties or fifties in good health, CMV-negative, and a related stem cell transplant donor. This chain links TRBV5-1 with TRBJ1-2, with 8 bases matching TRBD1. CDR3 region: CASTPEGTGTGYGYTF. The DNA of the CDR3 is TGCGCCAGCACACCGGAGGGTACGGGGACAGGTTATGGCTACACCTTC.